What follows are 2 T cell receptor beta chains derived from one specimen sequenced in a study of cytomegalovirus exposure and HLA in healthy donors. TCRdb's copy holds only in-frame clones and misses some; the assay was immunoSEQ multiplex PCR. The table includes 150,000 to 200,000 clones, over 65% detected once. Source material: PBMCs. The receptor set was obtained from a man in his late teens or twenties in good health and CMV-seropositive.

This clone showed up just once. V and J are TRBV7-7 and TRBJ2-2; 7 nucleotides line up with TRBD1. J was trimmed by 0 bases and V by 5 bases; bases with no gene match: 3. The CDR3 covers 15 residues. Germline V gene data show CDR1 as SSHAT and CDR2 as FNYEAQ (reference sequence). The CDR3: CASSPDRPNTGELFF. The CDR3 DNA sequence: TGTGCCAGCAGCCCGGACAGGCCGAACACCGGGGAGCTGTTTTTT. The full variable domain, its missing parts supplied by reference TRBV7-7 and TRBJ2-2, is GAGVSQSPRYKVTKRGQDVTLRCDPISSHATLYWYQQALGQGPEFLTYFNYEAQPDKSGLPSDRFSAERPEGSISTLTIQRTEQRDSAMYRCASSPDRPNTGELFFGEGSRLTVL.

The chain joins TRBV2 to TRBJ2-3, with a tentative D call TRBD2 (6 bases). This CDR3 region has 12 residues. With 8 bases removed from V and 6 bases from J, the gap between germline ends came to 12 bases. Germline V gene data show CDR1 as SNHLY and CDR2 as FYNNEI. In nucleotides, the CDR3 is TGTGCCAGCCGGGGGTCTGGGGATACGCAGTATTTT. Translating it yields CASRGSGDTQYF.